The 27 T cell receptor beta chains below come from one sample, sequenced in a study of T cell repertoires in cytomegalovirus infection. Antigen specificity for these receptors is unknown. TCRdb called the reads again in MiXCR, with one record for every CDR3 protein. Here the sample spans about 830,000 distinct CDR3 sequences, approximately 30% being singletons. Sequencing used cultured CD8+ T cells from PBMCs, obtained from culture after CMV antigen stimulation. These receptors all come from a human donor in good health (CMV status not recorded). Some clones in this sample may be carry-over from other donors' samples.

V and J are TRBV7-2 and TRBJ2-6; perhaps TRBD2 as D (5 bases). The germline gives CDR1 SGHTA, CDR2 FQGNSA. V was shortened by 4 bases and J by 0 bases, with 13 bases between the two germline ends. There are 17 residues in the CDR3. This chain's CDR3 is CASSSKRDISGANVLTF. CDR3 DNA: TGTGCCAGCAGCTCGAAACGGGATATCTCTGGGGCCAACGTCCTGACTTTC.

This clonotype was seen at least ten times. The gene calls are TRBV7-6 and TRBJ2-3; D perhaps matches TRBD2 (6 bases). CDR3 size: 16 residues. Germline loops: CDR1 SGHVS, CDR2 FNYEAQ. Trimming pared 4 bases from V and 2 bases from J, leaving 16 bases between. This chain's CDR3 is CASSSSPGGYTDTQYF. CDR3 bases: TGTGCCAGCAGCTCTTCGCCCGGGGGATACACAGATACGCAGTATTTT.

The genes are TRBV11-1 and TRBJ2-1; 8 bases map to TRBD1. The J segment lost 4 bases and the V segment lost 2 bases, leaving 4 bases of the junction unmatched. CDR1 is SGHAT and CDR2 is FQDESV in the germline V gene (reference sequence). The CDR3 extends over 15 amino acids. CDR3 sequence reads: CASSLSGGHYNEQFF. CDR3 nucleotides: TGTGCCAGCAGCTTATCAGGGGGCCATTACAATGAGCAGTTCTTC.

This chain links TRBV7-9 with TRBJ2-7; 8 bases are a match to TRBD1. Germline CDR1 reads SEHNR; CDR2 reads FQNEAQ (reference sequence). The CDR3 extends over 14 amino acids. J was trimmed by 5 bases and V by 5 bases; bases with no gene match: 8. This CDR3 reads CASSQSDREDEQYF. The CDR3 nucleotides read TGTGCCAGCAGCCAATCGGACAGGGAAGACGAGCAGTACTTC.

This clonotype has a handful of counts. This chain joins TRBV27 and TRBJ1-5; 8 bases agree with TRBD1. After removal of 6 bases from V and 1 base from J, the junction contained 2 bases not matched to a gene. CDR3 length equals 14 residues. CDR1 is MNHEY and CDR2 is SMNVEV in the germline V gene (reference sequence). The CDR3 DNA reads as TGTGCCAGCAGACAGGGGGTCAGCAATCAGCCCCAGCATTTT. Translated, it gives CASRQGVSNQPQHF.

Only a few counts were recorded for this clonotype. V usage is TRBV7-9 and J usage is TRBJ2-2; D unresolved. This CDR3 region has 14 residues. The V end was cut by 3 bases, the J end by 4 bases, with 9 bases between. Germline lookup yields CDR1 SEHNR and CDR2 FQNEAQ (reference sequence). The CDR3 is CASSLVDPTGELFF. CDR3 bases: TGTGCCAGCAGCTTGGTGGACCCCACCGGGGAGCTGTTTTTT.

This chain links TRBV7-9 with TRBJ1-2; a weak D match, TRBD1 (5 bases). The V end lost 6 bases, the J end lost 5 bases, and 22 bases lay between the germline ends. Germline CDR1 and CDR2: SEHNR and FQNEAQ (reference sequence). There are 16 residues in the CDR3. CDR3 bases: TGTGCCAGCAGTTCTAGGGGAGGCAAGGCGAGTTATGGCTACACCTTC. Residues: CASSSRGGKASYGYTF.

This chain joins TRBV6-5 and TRBJ2-7; D not certain. Trimming stripped 2 bases from V and 2 bases from J, with 10 bases between. This CDR3 spans 14 amino acids. Germline CDR1 reads MNHEY; CDR2 reads SVGAGI. CDR3 nucleotide sequence: TGTGCCAGCAGTTACGGAACGAAGGCCTACGAGCAGTACTTC. Residues: CASSYGTKAYEQYF.

This chain links TRBV9 with TRBJ1-1; D is uncertain. Deletions cut 4 bases from V and 0 bases from J, with 13 bases between. Germline-derived CDR1 and CDR2 are SGDLS and YYNGEE. This CDR3 has 15 amino acids. CDR3 residues: CASSPAANMNTEAFF. CDR3 nucleotide sequence: TGTGCCAGCAGCCCAGCCGCTAACATGAACACTGAAGCTTTCTTT.

This clonotype was found a few times. The J gene is TRBJ1-5, the V gene TRBV7-9, with D hard to call. Germline V lookup: CDR1 SEHNR, CDR2 FQNEAQ (reference sequence). This CDR3 is built from 14 residues. The V end was cut by 1 base, the J end by 4 bases, with 8 bases between. CDR3 bases: TGTGCCAGCAGCTTAGACAAACCTAATCAGCCCCAGCATTTT. This codes for CASSLDKPNQPQHF.

The chain has TRBV28 and TRBJ1-5, with TRBD1 identical over 9 bases. Germline assignment: CDR1 MDHEN and CDR2 SYDVKM. The V and J ends lost 6 bases and 6 bases, in that order; junction bases with no gene match: 6. The CDR3 contains 14 residues. The CDR3, as DNA: TGTGCCAGCAGGGGGACAGGGATAGGTCAGCCCCAGCATTTT. Translating gives CASRGTGIGQPQHF.

This clonotype was seen a single time. The junction departs from germline at one end; a sequencing error may be responsible. The chain is built from TRBV11-1 and TRBJ2-3; D possibly matches TRBD1 or TRBD2 (5 bases each). Looked up from germline, CDR1 is SGHAT and CDR2 is FQDESV (reference sequence). The CDR3 contains 17 residues. The CDR3 is CASSLPQWAASTGTQYF. Here the CDR3 DNA reads TGTGCCAGCAGCCTCCCCCAGTGGGCGGCTAGCACAGGTACGCAGTATTTT.

This clonotype was counted between two and nine times. This chain joins TRBV2 and TRBJ1-2; D is unresolved. V shed 4 bases and J shed 4 bases, with 13 bases lying between them. The V gene's germline CDR1 is SNHLY and CDR2 FYNNEI. The length of the CDR3 is 14 residues. CDR3 sequence: CASSGAAGPYGYTF. CDR3 nucleotides: TGTGCCAGCAGTGGCGCGGCCGGGCCCTATGGCTACACCTTC.

This clonotype was recorded many times. The CDR3 region is CASSGAGYYNEQFF. CDR3 DNA sequence: TGTGCCAGCAGCGGAGCCGGGTACTACAATGAGCAGTTCTTC. This chain connects TRBV7-2 to TRBJ2-1; D gene ambiguous. Germline V lookup: CDR1 SGHTA, CDR2 FQGNSA. The CDR3 extends over 14 amino acids. The V and J ends lost 5 bases and 3 bases respectively, with 11 bases between them.

The chain employs TRBV20-1 and TRBJ2-5, with D perhaps matching TRBD1 or TRBD2 (6 bases each). This CDR3 is 16 amino acids long. V was shortened by 0 bases and J by 1 base, with 15 bases between the two germline ends. Germline values: CDR1 DFQATT, CDR2 SNEGSKA (reference sequence). The CDR3 DNA follows: TGCAGTGCTAGAGATGGGCAAGGGGGGACCCAAGAGACCCAGTACTTC. This encodes CSARDGQGGTQETQYF.

This clonotype came up a few times. The chain uses TRBV7-6 and TRBJ2-2; no clear D gene. The ends were cut back, 2 bases at V and 9 bases at J, with 7 bases in the middle. Germline-derived CDR1 and CDR2 are SGHVS and FNYEAQ. This CDR3 region has 12 residues. The CDR3 protein is CASSLRGRELFF. DNA for the CDR3: TGTGCCAGCAGCTTAAGAGGAAGGGAGCTGTTTTTT.

This clonotype is a singleton in its sample. The V and J genes are TRBV12-5 and TRBJ1-2; D gene ambiguous. Germline V gene lookup returns CDR1 LGHNT and CDR2 FRNRAP. The ends were cut back, 2 bases at V and 5 bases at J, with 24 bases in the middle. CDR3 length: 18 residues. The DNA of the CDR3 is TGTGCTAGTGGTTTGATCCCAATGGGCCCGGGTATTCAGTATGGCTACACCTTC. Amino acid sequence: CASGLIPMGPGIQYGYTF.

This chain connects TRBV29-1 to TRBJ2-7; D is possibly TRBD1 (6 bases). There are 14 residues in the CDR3. V gave up 2 bases and J gave up 2 bases, with 13 bases separating them. Germline-derived CDR1 and CDR2 are SQVTM and ANQGSEA. Here the CDR3 reads CSVEYVGAAYEQYF. CDR3 DNA: TGCAGCGTTGAATATGTGGGGGCAGCCTACGAGCAGTACTTC.

The gene calls are TRBV7-6 and TRBJ2-3, with D unclear. Germline lookup yields CDR1 SGHVS and CDR2 FNYEAQ. Trimming took 0 bases from V and 2 from J, leaving 9 bases between them. This CDR3 region has 15 residues. The CDR3 region is CASSLAESATDTQYF. CDR3 bases: TGTGCCAGCAGCTTAGCGGAGTCCGCCACAGATACGCAGTATTTT.

The chain is built from TRBV7-6 and TRBJ1-5; D not resolved. V was pared by 5 bases and J by 3 bases, with 14 bases between. Germline CDR1 is SGHVS and CDR2 is FNYEAQ. The CDR3 has 15 amino acids. In DNA, the CDR3 is TGTGCCAGCAGCCCCCTATTCAGGAACAATCAGCCCCAGCATTTT. Translating it yields CASSPLFRNNQPQHF.

This clonotype has at least ten counts. This sequence joins TRBV12-3 or TRBV12-4 and TRBJ1-2; 12 bases align to TRBD1. The CDR3 covers 15 residues. Trimming took 6 bases from V and 7 from J; bases not matched to a gene: 9. The chain's CDR3 is CASSRPGQGAPGYTF. The CDR3 bases are TGTGCCAGCAGCCGACCGGGACAGGGGGCGCCTGGCTACACCTTC.

V and J are TRBV7-2 and TRBJ2-5; 12 bases line up with TRBD1. Germline V lookup: CDR1 SGHTA, CDR2 FQGNSA. The CDR3 extends over 16 amino acids. Trimming took 4 bases from V and 4 from J; bases not matched to a gene: 7. The CDR3 sequence is CASSSYGTGGGETQYF. DNA for the CDR3: TGTGCCAGCAGCTCCTATGGGACAGGGGGCGGAGAGACCCAGTACTTC.

V usage is TRBV28 and J usage is TRBJ2-3; D not certain. Germline CDR1 is MDHEN and CDR2 is SYDVKM. V was cut by 1 base and J by 2 bases, with 7 bases left in between. This CDR3 has 14 residues. CDR3: CASSLSADTDTQYF. CDR3 DNA: TGTGCCAGCAGTTTATCGGCAGACACAGATACGCAGTATTTT.

This clonotype was seen a few times. The chain is built from TRBV7-9 and TRBJ2-5, with a possible D match to TRBD1 (6 bases). V was trimmed by 8 bases and J by 8 bases, leaving 21 bases between them. CDR3 length: 14 amino acids. Germline assignment: CDR1 SEHNR and CDR2 FQNEAQ (reference sequence). The CDR3 DNA reads TGTGCCAGCTGTGGGGACACCGATATTGGAACCCAGTACTTC. Translating it yields CASCGDTDIGTQYF.

This clonotype was counted once. This may come from a read error, since a much larger clone is one base off. The genes are TRBV7-6 and TRBJ2-2; 8 bases match TRBD2. The CDR3 covers 15 residues. Germline loops: CDR1 SGHVS, CDR2 FNYEAQ. J was trimmed by 6 bases and V by 4 bases; bases with no gene match: 7. This CDR3 reads CASSSSGRRAGELFF. CDR3 sequence (DNA): TGTGCCAGCAGCTCCAGCGGGAGAAGGGCCGGGGAGCTGTTTTTT.

This clonotype was picked up a small number of times. The J gene is TRBJ1-2, the V gene TRBV12-3 or TRBV12-4; TRBD1 agrees at 7 bases. The J segment lost 8 bases and the V segment lost 6 bases, leaving 9 bases of the junction unmatched. This CDR3 has 13 residues. CDR3 protein: CASSLRTGGGYTF. Written as DNA, the CDR3 is TGTGCCAGCAGCCTGAGGACAGGAGGAGGCTACACCTTC.

V usage is TRBV7-6 and J usage is TRBJ2-7, with 10 bases lining up with TRBD1. Trimming cost V 5 bases and J 0 bases; bases outside gene matches: 4. The germline CDR1 and CDR2 sequences are SGHVS and FNYEAQ. The CDR3 is made up of 15 amino acids. CDR3 residues: CASSQGQGTSYEQYV. The CDR3 DNA follows: TGTGCCAGCAGCCAGGGACAGGGGACCTCCTACGAGCAGTACGTC.